Below, 6 T cell receptor beta chains from the same sample are listed, as sequenced in a study of cytomegalovirus exposure and HLA in healthy donors. The method was immunoSEQ multiplex PCR; TCRdb's version includes in-frame clones alone and lacks a portion of them. Among approximately 200,000 clones listed, roughly 88% were seen once. The specimen sequenced was PBMCs. Every receptor here comes from a woman aged 25 to 39 in good health and CMV-seropositive.

The gene calls are TRBV27 and TRBJ1-2, with a possible D match to TRBD1 (5 bases). This CDR3 region has 15 residues. Germline V CDR1 and CDR2: MNHEY, SMNVEV (reference sequence). Trimming took off 0 bases at V and 8 bases at J, with 16 bases between the two ends. The CDR3 spells CASSLSGGASQGYTF. CDR3 in DNA: TGTGCCAGCAGTTTATCCGGCGGGGCCAGCCAGGGCTACACCTTC.

This clone was recorded only once. This chain connects TRBV6-6 to TRBJ2-7; D perhaps matches TRBD1 (6 bases). CDR1 MNHNY and CDR2 SVGAGI come from the germline V gene (reference sequence). Trimming removed 0 bases from V and 0 bases from J, with 12 bases in between. The CDR3 covers 16 residues. CDR3 nucleotide sequence: TGTGCCAGCAGTTACTCGATACAGGGCAGCTCCTACGAGCAGTACTTC. This gives the protein CASSYSIQGSSYEQYF.

The V gene is TRBV11-3, the J gene TRBJ2-2; possible D gene TRBD2, 6 bases. Germline-derived CDR1 and CDR2 are SGHNT and YENEEA. V lost 3 bases to trimming and J lost 6 bases, with 8 bases between them. The CDR3 is made up of 13 amino acids. CDR3 amino acids: CASSFSGPGELFF. The CDR3, as DNA: TGTGCCAGCAGCTTCAGCGGGCCCGGGGAGCTGTTTTTT.

This chain connects TRBV6-1 to TRBJ1-5; D is uncertain. V gave up 8 bases and J gave up 3 bases, with 8 bases separating them. There are 12 residues in the CDR3. Germline V gives CDR1 MNHNS, CDR2 SASEGT. For the CDR3, the DNA is TGTGCCAGCTTCGAGCACAATCAGCCCCAGCATTTT. This encodes CASFEHNQPQHF.

This clone was found a few times. The rearrangement uses TRBV25-1 and TRBJ2-7; 9 nucleotides match TRBD1. This CDR3 has 14 amino acids. V lost 6 bases, J lost 5 bases, and 8 bases stayed unmatched. In germline, CDR1 is MGHDK, CDR2 SYGVNS. CDR3 DNA: TGTGCCAGCAGCCCGGGACAGGGTTCCAACGAGCAGTACTTC. Translation gives CASSPGQGSNEQYF.

The chain links TRBV9 to TRBJ2-1; a weak D match, TRBD1 (5 bases). The germline CDR1 and CDR2 sequences are SGDLS and YYNGEE. V was pared by 0 bases and J by 8 bases, with 15 bases between. CDR3 size: 15 residues. The CDR3 here is CASSVDGQGFDEQFF. The DNA of the CDR3 is TGTGCCAGCAGCGTAGACGGCCAGGGTTTTGATGAGCAGTTCTTC.